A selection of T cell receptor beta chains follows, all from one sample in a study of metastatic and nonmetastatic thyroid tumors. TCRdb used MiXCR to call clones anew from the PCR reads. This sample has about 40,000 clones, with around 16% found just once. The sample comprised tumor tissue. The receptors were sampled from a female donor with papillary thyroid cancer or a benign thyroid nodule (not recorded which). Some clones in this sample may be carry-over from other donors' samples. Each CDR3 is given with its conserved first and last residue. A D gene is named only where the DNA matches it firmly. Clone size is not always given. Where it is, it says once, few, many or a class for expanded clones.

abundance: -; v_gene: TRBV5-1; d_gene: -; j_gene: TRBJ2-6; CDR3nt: TGCGCCAGCAGCTTGGACCCAGGTGGGGCCAACGTCCTGACTTTC; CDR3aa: CASSLDPGGANVLTF
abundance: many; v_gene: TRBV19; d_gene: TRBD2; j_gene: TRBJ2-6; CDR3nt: TGTGCCAGTAGTTCCGGACTAGCGGGATCCTCTGGGGCCAACGTCCTGACTTTC; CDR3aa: CASSSGLAGSSGANVLTF
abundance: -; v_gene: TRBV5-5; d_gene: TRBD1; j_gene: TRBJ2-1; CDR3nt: TGTGCCAGCATCTTGGACAGGGGGGGACACAATGGTCAGTTCTTC; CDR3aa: CASILDRGGHNGQFF
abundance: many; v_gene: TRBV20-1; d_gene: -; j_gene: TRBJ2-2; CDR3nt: TGCAGTGCTCTTGGACCGAGGGTCCAAACCGGGGAGCTGTTTTTT; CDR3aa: CSALGPRVQTGELFF
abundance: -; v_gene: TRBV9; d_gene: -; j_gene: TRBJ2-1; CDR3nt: TGTGCCAGCAGCGTAGCTGGTGGAGGGCCATGGAATGAGCAGTTCTTC; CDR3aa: CASSVAGGGPWNEQFF
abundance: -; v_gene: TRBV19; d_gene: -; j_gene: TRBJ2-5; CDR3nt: TGTGCCAGTAGTACGGGGGACATACAAGATACCCAGTACTTC; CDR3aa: CASSTGDIQDTQYF
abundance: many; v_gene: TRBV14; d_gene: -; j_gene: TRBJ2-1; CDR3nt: TGTGCCAGCAGCCGTATCTTAGTGAGGATCCAACCAAATTACAATGAGCAGTTCTTC; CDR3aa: CASSRILVRIQPNYNEQFF
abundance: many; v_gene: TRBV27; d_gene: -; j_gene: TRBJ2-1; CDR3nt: TGTGCCAGCAGCCACAGGACTACCGACTCCTACAATGAGCAGTTCTTC; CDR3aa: CASSHRTTDSYNEQFF
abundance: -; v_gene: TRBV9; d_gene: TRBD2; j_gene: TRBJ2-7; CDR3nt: TGTGCCAGCAGCGGGACTAGCAAATACGAGCAGTACTTC; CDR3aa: CASSGTSKYEQYF
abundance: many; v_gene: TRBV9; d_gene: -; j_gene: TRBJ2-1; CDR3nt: TGTGCCAGCAGCGTAAGTAGCGGATCCTACAATGAGCAGTTCTTC; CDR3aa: CASSVSSGSYNEQFF
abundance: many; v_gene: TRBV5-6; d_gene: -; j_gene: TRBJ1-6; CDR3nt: TGTGCCAGCAGCTTGCGCCTGGACTCTCTGGCTAATTCACCCCTCCACTTT; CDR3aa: CASSLRLDSLANSPLHF
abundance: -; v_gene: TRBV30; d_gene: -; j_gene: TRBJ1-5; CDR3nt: TGTGCCTGGAGTGTAAACAGCAATCAGCCCCAGCATTTT; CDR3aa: CAWSVNSNQPQHF
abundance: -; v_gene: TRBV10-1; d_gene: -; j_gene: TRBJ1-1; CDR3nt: TGCGCCAGCAGTGAGTCGATAGGACTGTCGTCTTGGCGAAGAACTGAAGCTTTCTTT; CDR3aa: CASSESIGLSSWRRTEAFF
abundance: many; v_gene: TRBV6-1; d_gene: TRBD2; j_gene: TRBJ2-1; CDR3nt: TGTGCCAGCAGGAGCGGGAAGGTGGGCAATGAGCAGTTCTTC; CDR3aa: CASRSGKVGNEQFF
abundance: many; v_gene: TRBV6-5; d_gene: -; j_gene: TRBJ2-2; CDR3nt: TGTGCCAGCAGTTACTCCACGGTCGGTAGGGCCGGGGAGCTGTTTTTT; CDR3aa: CASSYSTVGRAGELFF
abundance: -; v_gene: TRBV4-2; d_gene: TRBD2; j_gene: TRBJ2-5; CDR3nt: TGTGCCAGCAGCCCATTAGCGGGAGACCCCTGGGGGACCCAGTACTTC; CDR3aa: CASSPLAGDPWGTQYF
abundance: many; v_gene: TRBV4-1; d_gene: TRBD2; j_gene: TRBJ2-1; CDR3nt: TGCGCCAGCAGGTCTAGCGGGAGTTCCTACAATGAGCAGTTCTTC; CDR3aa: CASRSSGSSYNEQFF
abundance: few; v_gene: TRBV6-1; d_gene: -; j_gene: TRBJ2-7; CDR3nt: TGTGCCAGCAGTGAATGGGGCAGGTCGGGGGAGCAGTACTTC; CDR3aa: CASSEWGRSGEQYF
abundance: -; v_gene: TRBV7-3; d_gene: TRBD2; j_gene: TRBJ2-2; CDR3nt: TGTGCCAGCAGCCCTCAGGGCCCGGGGGGATCCGGGGAGCTGTTTTTT; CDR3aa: CASSPQGPGGSGELFF
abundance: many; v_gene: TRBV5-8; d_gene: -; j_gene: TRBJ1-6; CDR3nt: TGTGCCAGCAGTCCGTTGTTCAGGGGTTCACCCCTCCACTTT; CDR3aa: CASSPLFRGSPLHF
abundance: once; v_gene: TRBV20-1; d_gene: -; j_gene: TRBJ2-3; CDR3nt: TGCAGTGCCTCCTCATCCCTGCAGGATACGCAGTATTTT; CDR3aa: CSASSSLQDTQYF
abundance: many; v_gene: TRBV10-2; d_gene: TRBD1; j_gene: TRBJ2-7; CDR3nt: TGCGCCAGCAGAAGGGGGCGCGAAATGAACTACGAGCAGTACTTC; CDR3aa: CASRRGREMNYEQYF
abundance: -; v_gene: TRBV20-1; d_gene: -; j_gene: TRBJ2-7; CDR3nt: TGCAGTGCTTCCCAGGGGGGCCTAAGAGAGGACGAGCAGTACTTC; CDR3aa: CSASQGGLREDEQYF
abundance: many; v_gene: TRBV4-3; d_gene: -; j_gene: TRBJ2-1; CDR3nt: TGCGCCAGCAGCCAAGAGGGGCTAGCGTTTGACCAGTTCTTC; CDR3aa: CASSQEGLAFDQFF
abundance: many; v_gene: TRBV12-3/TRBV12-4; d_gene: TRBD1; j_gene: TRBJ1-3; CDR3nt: TGTGCCAGCGCTAAGACGGGACAGGGGACTGGAAACACCATATATTTT; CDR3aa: CASAKTGQGTGNTIYF
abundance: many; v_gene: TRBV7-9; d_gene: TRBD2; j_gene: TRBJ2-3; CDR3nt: TGTGCCAGCAGCTCAAACGGACTAGAGCGGGATACGCAGTATTTT; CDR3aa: CASSSNGLERDTQYF
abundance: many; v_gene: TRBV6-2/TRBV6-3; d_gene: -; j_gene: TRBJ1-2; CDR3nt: TGTGCCAGCAGTTGGGGGCCCACAACTCCTTATGGCTACACCTTC; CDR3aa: CASSWGPTTPYGYTF
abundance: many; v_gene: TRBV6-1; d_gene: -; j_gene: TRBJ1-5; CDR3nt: TGTGCCAGCAGTGAACATCTCAGAAATAGCAATCAGCCCCAGCATTTT; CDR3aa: CASSEHLRNSNQPQHF
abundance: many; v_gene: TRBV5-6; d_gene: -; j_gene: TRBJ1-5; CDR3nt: TGTGCCAGCAGCCTCGCCTGGGGACAGCCCCAGCATTTT; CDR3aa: CASSLAWGQPQHF
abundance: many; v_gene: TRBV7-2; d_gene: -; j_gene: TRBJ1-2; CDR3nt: TGTGCCAGCAGCTTACGTCCAGAGGACTATGGCTACACCTTC; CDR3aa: CASSLRPEDYGYTF
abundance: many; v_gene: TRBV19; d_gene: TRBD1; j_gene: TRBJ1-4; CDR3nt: TGTGCCAGTAGTCCCGGGACAGCCCCTGAAAAACTGTTTTTT; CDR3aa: CASSPGTAPEKLFF
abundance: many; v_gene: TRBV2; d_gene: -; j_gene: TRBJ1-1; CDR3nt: TGTGCCAGCACCAAAACACAGACCGTAGCTTTCTTT; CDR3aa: CASTKTQTVAFF
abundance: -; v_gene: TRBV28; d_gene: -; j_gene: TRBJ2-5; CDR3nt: TGTGCCAGCGACAGGCTAGGGATAATTCAAGAGACCCAGTACTTC; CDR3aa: CASDRLGIIQETQYF
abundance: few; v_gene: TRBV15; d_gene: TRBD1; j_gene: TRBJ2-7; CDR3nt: TGTGCCACCAGCAGACGCCGACAGGGGGCGTACGAGCAGTACTTC; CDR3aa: CATSRRRQGAYEQYF
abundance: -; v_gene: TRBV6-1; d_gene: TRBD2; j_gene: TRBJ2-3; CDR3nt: TGTGCCAGCAGTGAAAAGTTTGGGTTAGCGGGAGGTATTCCCCCCTTAGATACGCAGTATTTT; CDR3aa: CASSEKFGLAGGIPPLDTQYF
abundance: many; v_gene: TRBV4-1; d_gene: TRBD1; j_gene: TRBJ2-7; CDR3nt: TGCGCCAGCAGCCAATGGCAGACAGGGATATTGACCGAGCAGTACTTC; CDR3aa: CASSQWQTGILTEQYF
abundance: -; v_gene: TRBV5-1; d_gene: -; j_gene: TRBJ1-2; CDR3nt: TGCTCCAGCAGCGTGAGATCATGGACGGATGGCTACACCTTC; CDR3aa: CSSSVRSWTDGYTF
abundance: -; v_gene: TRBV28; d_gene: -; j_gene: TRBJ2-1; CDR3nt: TGTGCCAGCAGTGCCCTAGGGTCCTACAATGAGCAGTTCTTC; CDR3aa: CASSALGSYNEQFF
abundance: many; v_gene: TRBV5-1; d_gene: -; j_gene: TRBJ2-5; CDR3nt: TGCGCCAGCAGCTTGGCTGGACTACCTCAAAAGACCCAGTACTTC; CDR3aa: CASSLAGLPQKTQYF
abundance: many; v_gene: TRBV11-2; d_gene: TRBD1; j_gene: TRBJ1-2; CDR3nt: TGTGCCAGCAGCTCAATTAGGACAGGGGAAGGCTATGGCTACACCTTC; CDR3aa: CASSSIRTGEGYGYTF
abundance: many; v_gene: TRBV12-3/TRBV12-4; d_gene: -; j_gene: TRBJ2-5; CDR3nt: TGTGCCAGCAGTTTAGCGCTAGGGACTCAAGAGACCCAGTACTTC; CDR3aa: CASSLALGTQETQYF
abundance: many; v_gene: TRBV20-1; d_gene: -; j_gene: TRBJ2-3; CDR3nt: TGCAGTGCTAGCCGATTCTCGCGGAGTGGGGGGGGCGCAGATACGCAGTATTTT; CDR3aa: CSASRFSRSGGGADTQYF
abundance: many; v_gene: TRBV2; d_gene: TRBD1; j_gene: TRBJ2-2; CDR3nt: TGTGCCATCGGACAGGGGAGCGCCGGGGAGCTGTTTTTT; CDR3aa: CAIGQGSAGELFF
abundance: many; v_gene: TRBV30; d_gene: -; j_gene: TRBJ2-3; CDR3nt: TGTGCCTGGAGTGTCTTAGGCGGATTAAACCCTTTCACAGATACGCAGTATTTT; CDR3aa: CAWSVLGGLNPFTDTQYF
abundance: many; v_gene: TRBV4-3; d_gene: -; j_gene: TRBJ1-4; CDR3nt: TGCGCCAGCAGCCAAGCGGGAACAGACAAAGAAAAACTGTTTTTT; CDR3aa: CASSQAGTDKEKLFF
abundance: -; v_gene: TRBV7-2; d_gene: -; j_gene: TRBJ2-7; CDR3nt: TGTGCCAGCAGCTTAGACGGGAGTGCTACCTACGAGCAGTACTTC; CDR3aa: CASSLDGSATYEQYF
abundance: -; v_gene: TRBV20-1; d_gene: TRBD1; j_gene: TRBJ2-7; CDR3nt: TGCAGTGCCAGAGGACAGGGCGGGTGGGGGCAGTACTTC; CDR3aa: CSARGQGGWGQYF
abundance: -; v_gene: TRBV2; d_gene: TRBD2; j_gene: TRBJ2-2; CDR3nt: TGTGCCATCAGTGCCACTAGCGGTAAGAACACCGGGGAGCTGTTTTTT; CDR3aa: CAISATSGKNTGELFF